The 22 T cell receptor beta chains reported below all come from one sample, sequenced in a study of T-cell reconstitution after alpha-beta-depleted transplantation in children. Library preparation (for TCRbeta) was performed with unique molecular identifiers. TCRdb independently ran MiXCR on the PCR reads; one entry per CDR3 protein. The table records hundreds of thousands of distinct CDR3 sequences, 15% to 20% of them present only once. Sequenced here: PBMCs, mostly from graft donor cells, sampled 360 days after TCRalphabeta/CD19-depleted stem cell transplant. The source of these receptors is a male patient under 10 years old who had a stem cell transplant for acute lymphoblastic leukemia, so the T cells may come from the graft donor.

This clonotype has more than one count but fewer than ten. The V gene is TRBV15, the J gene TRBJ2-2, with D perhaps TRBD2 (6 bases). The CDR3 totals 19 residues. V was pared by 5 bases and J by 2 bases, with 24 bases between. The germline gives CDR1 LNHNV, CDR2 YYDKDF (reference sequence). In DNA form, the CDR3 reads TGTGCCACCAGCTCCAACCGGGACTTCACGTCTTTAAACACCGGGGAGCTGTTTTTT. Amino acid sequence: CATSSNRDFTSLNTGELFF.

V gene TRBV12-3 or TRBV12-4 combines with J gene TRBJ1-1; D is undetermined. V was trimmed by 2 bases and J by 0 bases, leaving 10 bases between them. The CDR3 is 15 amino acids. The CDR3 DNA is TGTGCCAGCAGTTTAAACAAGGGCATGAACACTGAAGCTTTCTTT. It encodes CASSLNKGMNTEAFF.

The V and J genes are TRBV12-3 or TRBV12-4 and TRBJ1-1; 8 bases are a match to TRBD1. V lost 8 bases, J lost 4 bases, and 3 bases stayed unmatched. This CDR3 is 12 amino acids long. CDR3 loop: CASGTGGTEAFF. CDR3 sequence (DNA): TGTGCCAGCGGGACAGGTGGCACTGAAGCTTTCTTT.

The J gene is TRBJ2-7, the V gene TRBV6-1; D is tentatively TRBD1 or TRBD2 (5 bases each). This CDR3 contains 13 residues. Germline loops: CDR1 MNHNS, CDR2 SASEGT. With 10 bases removed from V and 4 bases from J, the gap between germline ends came to 17 bases. This CDR3 is CATGREWRYEQYF. In nucleotides, the CDR3 is TGTGCCACCGGCAGGGAGTGGAGGTACGAGCAGTACTTC.

This chain links TRBV13 with TRBJ2-1, with a possible D match to TRBD1 (6 bases). The CDR3 extends over 16 amino acids. V gave up 1 base and J gave up 4 bases, with 14 bases separating them. Per germline, CDR1 PRHDT and CDR2 FYEKMQ (reference sequence). The CDR3 nucleotides are TGTGCCAGCAGCTTAGTAGGGGGATATGTTTACAATGAGCAGTTCTTC. Its protein is CASSLVGGYVYNEQFF.

The chain links TRBV5-1 to TRBJ2-7; 8 bases are shared with TRBD2. The germline V gene has CDR1 SGHRS and CDR2 YFSETQ. This CDR3 contains 16 residues. The V gene end was trimmed by 1 base and the J gene end by 0 bases; junction bases not matched to a gene: 6. Here the CDR3 DNA reads TGCGCCAGCAGCTTGCTCGCGGGGGGAAGCTCCTACGAGCAGTACTTC. Its translation is CASSLLAGGSSYEQYF. Combining the CDR3 with reference TRBV5-1 and TRBJ2-7 gives the whole variable domain KAGVTQTPRYLIKTRGQQVTLSCSPISGHRSVSWYQQTPGQGLQFLFEYFSETQRNKGNFPGRFSGRQFSNSRSEMNVSTLELGDSALYLCASSLLAGGSSYEQYFGPGTRLTVT.

The genes are TRBV7-3 and TRBJ2-2; the match to TRBD1 covers 9 bases. CDR3 size: 20 residues. V was pared by 1 base and J by 5 bases, with 17 bases of the junction left unmatched. Germline CDR1 and CDR2: SGHTA and FQGTGA. CDR3 coding DNA: TGTGCCAGCAGCTTAAAGGACAATGGTCTCGGGACAGGGTTTACCGGGGAGCTGTTTTTT. This gives the protein CASSLKDNGLGTGFTGELFF.

The V gene is TRBV5-1, the J gene TRBJ2-7; 10 nucleotides line up with TRBD1. V was clipped by 1 base and J by 0 bases; unmatched bases: 7. CDR1 and CDR2 (germline): SGHRS, YFSETQ. This CDR3 region has 17 residues. This chain's CDR3 is CASSLPRQGAFSYEQYF. The CDR3 nucleotides are TGCGCCAGCAGCTTGCCACGACAGGGGGCCTTCTCCTACGAGCAGTACTTC.

This clonotype was seen more than once but under ten times. V usage is TRBV27 and J usage is TRBJ2-2; D is ambiguous. Trimming removed 4 bases at V and 3 bases at J, with 3 bases between. Germline V CDR1 and CDR2: MNHEY, SMNVEV (reference sequence). There are 12 residues in the CDR3. DNA for the CDR3: TGTGCCAGCAGTTCTCACACCGGGGAGCTGTTTTTT. Translated: CASSSHTGELFF.

The V gene is TRBV4-3, the J gene TRBJ2-3; D not resolved. Germline values: CDR1 LGHNA, CDR2 YSLEER. Trimming pared 1 base from V and 8 bases from J, leaving 10 bases between. CDR3 length: 13 amino acids. The CDR3 DNA sequence: TGCGCCAGCAGCCAAGCTAGAGACCTTACGCAGTATTTT. This sequence encodes CASSQARDLTQYF.

This chain joins TRBV20-1 and TRBJ2-5; no clear D gene. V was shortened by 8 bases and J by 7 bases, with 17 bases between the two germline ends. CDR1 and CDR2 (germline): DFQATT, SNEGSKA (reference sequence). There are 12 residues in the CDR3. In DNA, the CDR3 is TGCAGTCCTGGACGAATGTCAGGGACCCAGTACTTC. Its protein product is CSPGRMSGTQYF.

In this sample, this clonotype turned up a few times. This chain joins TRBV30 and TRBJ2-1; 7 bases match TRBD2. CDR3 length: 14 residues. Germline assignment: CDR1 GTSNPN and CDR2 SVGIG (reference sequence). The trim removed 0 bases at V and 3 bases at J, leaving 2 bases unmatched. In DNA form, the CDR3 reads TGTGCCTGGAGTGTTGGCGGGAGCTACAATGAGCAGTTCTTC. It yields the protein CAWSVGGSYNEQFF.

This clonotype turned up a few times. V is TRBV20-1 and J is TRBJ1-1; 8 nucleotides align to TRBD1. CDR1 DFQATT and CDR2 SNEGSKA come from the germline V gene (reference sequence). With 6 bases clipped from V and 4 bases from J, the junction kept 10 bases outside the gene matches. This CDR3 contains 14 residues. The CDR3 bases are TGCAGTGCCCGATCCGGACAGGGCTCCACTGAAGCTTTCTTT. Its translation: CSARSGQGSTEAFF.

The J gene is TRBJ2-1, the V gene TRBV27; 10 nucleotides align to TRBD2. In germline, CDR1 is MNHEY, CDR2 SMNVEV (reference sequence). The V and J ends lost 1 base and 3 bases, in that order; junction bases with no gene match: 6. The length of the CDR3 is 17 residues. The CDR3 region is CASSLYGLADNYNEQFF. In nucleotides, the CDR3 is TGTGCCAGCAGTTTATATGGACTAGCGGATAACTACAATGAGCAGTTCTTC.

This clonotype was observed a few times. The chain employs TRBV5-1 and TRBJ2-1; TRBD1 matches 7 bases. The J segment lost 3 bases and the V segment lost 3 bases, leaving 6 bases of the junction unmatched. CDR3 length equals 15 residues. Germline V gene data show CDR1 as SGHRS and CDR2 as YFSETQ. The chain's CDR3 is CASSSNRDSYNEQFF. In DNA, the CDR3 is TGCGCCAGCAGCTCGAACCGGGACAGCTACAATGAGCAGTTCTTC.

This clonotype was detected only a few times. The chain carries TRBV4-1 and TRBJ2-7; D might be TRBD1 (6 bases). Germline V gene lookup returns CDR1 MGHRA and CDR2 YSYEKL. Trimming took off 0 bases at V and 0 bases at J, with 9 bases between the two ends. This CDR3 is 15 amino acids long. The CDR3 region is CASSQDRGVSYEQYF. The CDR3 DNA reads TGCGCCAGCAGCCAAGACAGGGGCGTCTCCTACGAGCAGTACTTC.

This clonotype was counted only a few times. The chain recombines TRBV20-1 with TRBJ1-5; 7 bases are a match to TRBD1. CDR3 length: 12 residues. The V segment lost 5 bases and the J segment 5 bases; nucleotides outside the gene matches: 3. Germline-derived CDR1 and CDR2 are DFQATT and SNEGSKA (reference sequence). The DNA for the CDR3 is TGCAGTGCTCTCAGGGGGTATCAGCCCCAGCATTTT. Protein sequence: CSALRGYQPQHF.

There are many counts of this clonotype. V and J are TRBV9 and TRBJ1-5, with D hard to call. The CDR3 runs 16 residues. V was clipped by 4 bases and J by 5 bases, with 19 bases between them. Germline V CDR1 and CDR2: SGDLS, YYNGEE. For the CDR3, the DNA is TGTGCCAGCAGCCCTTTTAGTTGGGAAAGGGATCAGCCCCAGCATTTT. Its translation: CASSPFSWERDQPQHF.

This clonotype was found a few times. The chain links TRBV2 to TRBJ1-2; TRBD1 matches 8 bases. V shed 6 bases, J shed 1 base, and the junction held 4 bases outside the gene matches. Germline V lookup: CDR1 SNHLY, CDR2 FYNNEI. The CDR3 runs to 14 residues. In DNA form, the CDR3 reads TGTGCCAGCAGGGATGGACAGGGTAACTATGGCTACACCTTC. Its translation is CASRDGQGNYGYTF.

On this clonotype itself: A much larger clone lies a single base off, so this may be a read error. The gene calls are TRBV29-1 and TRBJ2-5; TRBD2 might be the D (5 bases). CDR1 and CDR2 from the germline V gene are SQVTM and ANQGSEA. Trimming took 2 bases from V and 7 from J, leaving 11 bases between them. CDR3 length: 12 amino acids. Written as DNA, the CDR3 is TGCAGCGTTGAAACGGAGGTGAGGACCCAGTACTTC. Its translation is CSVETEVRTQYF. Full variable domain (missing parts from reference TRBV29-1 and TRBJ2-5): SAVISQKPSRDICQRGTSLTIQCQVDSQVTMMFWYRQQPGQSLTLIATANQGSEATYESGFVIDKFPISRPNLTFSTLTVSNMSPEDSSIYLCSVETEVRTQYFGPGTRLLVL.

The V call is TRBV18, the J call TRBJ2-1, with 7 bases that match TRBD2. Germline CDR1 is KGHSH and CDR2 is LQKENI. The trim removed 0 bases at V and 8 bases at J, leaving 7 bases unmatched. CDR3 size: 15 residues. The CDR3 nucleotides are TGTGCCAGCTCACCACCGGCGGGAGTTAACCATGAGCAGTTCTTC. Protein: CASSPPAGVNHEQFF.

This clonotype was recorded a few times. This chain links TRBV6-2 or TRBV6-3 with TRBJ1-1; D is unclear. CDR1 and CDR2 from the germline V gene are MNHEY and SVGEGT. Trimming shortened V by 0 bases and J by 2 bases, and 10 bases separated the two germline ends. The CDR3 has 15 amino acids. This CDR3 reads CASSYSFTVNTEAFF. DNA for the CDR3: TGTGCCAGCAGTTACTCGTTCACGGTCAACACTGAAGCTTTCTTT.